The TCR beta chain under discussion was sequenced for a study of blood T cell repertoires in COVID-19. Study summary: Sites across the United States, Italy and Spain contributed samples from acute and convalescent COVID-19.

Original handling: Amplification of reference gene primers was used by the study to estimate nucleated cell counts. This table comes from immunoSEQ multiplex PCR, and its TCRdb copy is limited to in-frame clones, with some not included. V, J and clone size derive from that table, while D and trimming were established from the DNA sequence. The data contain 75,000 to 100,000 clones, around 80% of them singletons. Sequenced input: peripheral blood. The TCR originated in a man aged 50 to 60 with active or convalescent COVID-19.

CDR3 sequence: CASRTGGRGYTF. CDR3 sequence (DNA): TGTGCCAGCAGAACAGGGGGCCGGGGCTACACCTTC. The rearrangement links TRBV27 to TRBJ1-2; TRBD1 matches 9 bases. Trimming took 6 bases from V and 8 from J; bases not matched to a gene: 4. This CDR3 is 12 amino acids long. Germline V CDR1 and CDR2: MNHEY, SMNVEV (reference sequence).